The source of this T cell receptor beta chain is a study of regulatory T cells in long-lasting Graves disease. Study-level information: The definition of persistent Graves' disease was over 5 years of antithyroid drugs with positive TSH receptor antibodies.

Study-level points and caveats: Sharing of public clonotypes was greater in persistent patients (under 3,000) than in new patients (fewer than 1,000). Persistent Graves' disease cases displayed lower TCR diversity than newly diagnosed ones.

As for time point: persistent/refractory GD, antithyroid drugs over 5 years with positive TRAb. Scientists built the TCR library using RNA that was extracted from PBMCs. CDR3-region Arm-PCR and iRepertoire HTBI primers produced the TCR beta libraries. TCRdb reprocessed the multiplex PCR reads with MiXCR, giving one entry per CDR3 protein. The repertoire holds 450,000 or so distinct CDR3 sequences, less than 25% seen once, with under 9% in the top ten. This clonotype was found once. As yet, its antigen is unknown. The germline gene is not matched at one end of the junction; a read error may be the cause. CDR1 is SGHRS and CDR2 is YFSETQ in the germline V gene. The length of the CDR3 is 16 residues.

The chain couples TRBV5-1 to TRBJ2-2; tentatively, D is TRBD1 (6 bases). Sample: peripheral blood mononuclear cells (PBMCs), taken when the disease was refractory, from a patient treated with antithyroid drugs. The TCR comes from a female donor with Graves disease. This chain's CDR3 is CASSPGHPTNTGELFF. CDR3 coding DNA: TGTGCCAGCAGTCCGGGACACCCCACGAACACCGGGGAGCTGTTTTTT.